This T cell receptor (beta chain) was retrieved from a study of blood T cell repertoires in COVID-19. Overall study: Acute and convalescent COVID-19 specimens originated in the United States, Italy and Spain. In each case, the material was cDNA or gDNA derived from T cells, B-cell-depleted T cells, or PBMCs.

In the original processing: Nucleated cell number was recorded as an estimate derived from reference gene primer amplification. Measured with immunoSEQ multiplex PCR; TCRdb has only the in-frame clones, and not every one. D and trimming come from the DNA, and the V and J calls and clone size come from that table. This table holds 45,000 to 65,000 clones, roughly nine tenths found once. This receptor was identified in a man aged 50 to 60 with acute or convalescent COVID-19. The sequenced sample was peripheral blood.

CDR3 in DNA: TGTGCCAGTAGTCGGGAGAGCAATCAGCCCCAGCATTTT. Translating gives CASSRESNQPQHF. V usage is TRBV19 and J usage is TRBJ1-5; D remains unclear. V shed 5 bases and J shed 1 base, with 6 bases lying between them. Germline V gene sequence: CDR1 LNHDA, CDR2 SQIVND (reference sequence). This CDR3 is 13 amino acids long.